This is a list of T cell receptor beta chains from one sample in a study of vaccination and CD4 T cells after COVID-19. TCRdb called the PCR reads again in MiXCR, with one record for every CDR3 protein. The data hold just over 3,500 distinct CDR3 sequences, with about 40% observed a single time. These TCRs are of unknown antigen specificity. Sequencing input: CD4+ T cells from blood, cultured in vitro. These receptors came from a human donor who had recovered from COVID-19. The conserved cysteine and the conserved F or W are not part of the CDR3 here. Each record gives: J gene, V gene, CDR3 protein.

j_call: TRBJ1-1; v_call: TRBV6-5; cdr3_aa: ASSYSGTVNTEAF
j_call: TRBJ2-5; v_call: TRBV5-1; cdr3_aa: ASSPGQSQETQY
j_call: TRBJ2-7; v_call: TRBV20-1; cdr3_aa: SASLRESEQY
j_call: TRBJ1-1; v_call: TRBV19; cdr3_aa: ASSPYGPTEAF
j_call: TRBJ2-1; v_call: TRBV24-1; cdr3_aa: ATSEKAHNEQF
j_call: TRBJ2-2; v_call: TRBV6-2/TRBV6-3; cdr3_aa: ASSPRGEHWTRKMRANTGELF
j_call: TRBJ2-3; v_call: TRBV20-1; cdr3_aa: SARALIAGAADTQY
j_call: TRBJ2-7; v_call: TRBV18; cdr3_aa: ASSLRVRDEQY
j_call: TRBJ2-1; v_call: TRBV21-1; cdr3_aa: ASSKAPRGGPEQF
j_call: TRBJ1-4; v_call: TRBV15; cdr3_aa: ATSRDFIGANEKLF
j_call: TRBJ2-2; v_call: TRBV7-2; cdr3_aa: ASSPIASGRAGELF
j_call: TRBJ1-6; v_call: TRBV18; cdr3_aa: ASSPEGAVSPLH
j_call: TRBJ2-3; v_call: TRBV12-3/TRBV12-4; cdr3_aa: ASSRGGRATDTQY
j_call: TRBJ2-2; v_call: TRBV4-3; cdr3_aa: ASSQEVHSRLNTGELF
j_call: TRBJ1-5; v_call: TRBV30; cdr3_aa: AWSVQGNQPQH
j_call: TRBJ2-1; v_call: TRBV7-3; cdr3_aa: ASSLGTSGSNEQF
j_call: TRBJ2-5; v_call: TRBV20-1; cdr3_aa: SASQGGTETQY
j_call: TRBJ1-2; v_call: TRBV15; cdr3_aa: ATSSDRGRGYT
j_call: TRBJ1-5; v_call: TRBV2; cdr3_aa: ASKGVGNQPQH
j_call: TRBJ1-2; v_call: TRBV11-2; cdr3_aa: ASSFTSTGNYGYT
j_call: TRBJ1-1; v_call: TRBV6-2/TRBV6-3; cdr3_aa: ASREYGTVPEAF
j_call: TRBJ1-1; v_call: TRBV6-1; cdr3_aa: ASSPRTGLGANTEAF
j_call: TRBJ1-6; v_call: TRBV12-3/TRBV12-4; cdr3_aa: ASSFSGELSPLH
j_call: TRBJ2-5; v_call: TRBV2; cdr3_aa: ASTAGLAGGWETQY
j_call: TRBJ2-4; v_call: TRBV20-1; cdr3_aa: SAARTEAKNIQY
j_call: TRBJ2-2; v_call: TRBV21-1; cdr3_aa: ASSKYPTSRLTGELF
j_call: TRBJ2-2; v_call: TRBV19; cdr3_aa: ASSRRTGENTGELF
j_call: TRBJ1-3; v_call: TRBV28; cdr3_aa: ASSLGGTAGNTIY
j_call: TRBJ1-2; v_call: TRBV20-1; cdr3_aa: SAQGLSYGYT
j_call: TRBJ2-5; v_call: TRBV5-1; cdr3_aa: ASRREGETQY
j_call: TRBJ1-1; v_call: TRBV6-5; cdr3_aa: ASSFNTGSRRTEAF